This is a list of T cell receptor beta chains from one sample in a study of Graves' ophthalmopathy and Graves' hyperthyroidism. TCRdb reanalysed the multiplex PCR reads using MiXCR and keeps one entry per CDR3 protein. The sample has a few hundred thousand distinct CDR3 sequences, roughly 15% seen once. Sequenced sample: peripheral blood. The source of these receptors is an adult woman with stable Graves' hyperthyroidism. The CDR3 runs from the conserved cysteine through the conserved F or W. A D gene is named only where the DNA matches it firmly. For some rows the clone size is stated as once, few or many, or as a class when expanded; others skip it.

CDR3	DNA	D	size	V	J
CAWRDSTGTGAQPQHF	TGTGCCTGGAGGGATAGTACCGGGACAGGGGCTCAGCCCCAGCATTTT	TRBD1	NA	TRBV30	TRBJ1-5
CASSETGGRFPVAPAGANVLTF	TGTGCCAGCAGTGAAACAGGGGGCCGGTTCCCCGTGGCTCCCGCTGGGGCCAACGTCCTGACTTTC	TRBD1	many	TRBV25-1	TRBJ2-6
CASSFGTGGLYSNQPQHF	TGTGCCAGCAGCTTTGGGACAGGGGGACTATATAGCAATCAGCCCCAGCATTTT	TRBD1	NA	TRBV11-1	TRBJ1-5
CSVEGWSSDGASYEQYF	TGCAGCGTTGAAGGATGGAGTAGTGATGGTGCCTCCTACGAGCAGTACTTC	NA	many	TRBV29-1	TRBJ2-7
CSARRGRTEAFF	TGCAGTGCTAGGCGGGGGCGGACTGAAGCTTTCTTT	NA	many	TRBV20-1	TRBJ1-1
CASSLGLAEAFF	TGTGCCAGCAGTTTGGGTTTGGCTGAAGCTTTCTTT	NA	many	TRBV12-3/TRBV12-4	TRBJ1-1
CASSIAGARETQYF	TGTGCCAGTAGTATAGCGGGAGCGCGAGAGACCCAGTACTTC	NA	many	TRBV19	TRBJ2-5
CATRTGAGNTIYF	TGTGCCACCAGGACAGGCGCCGGAAACACCATATATTTT	TRBD1	many	TRBV19	TRBJ1-3
CASSPEGLAGAEQYF	TGTGCCAGCAGCCCCGAGGGACTAGCGGGAGCCGAGCAGTACTTC	TRBD2	NA	TRBV5-5	TRBJ2-7
CASSLGQRLTEAFF	TGCGCCAGCAGCTTGGGACAGAGGTTAACTGAAGCTTTCTTT	NA	many	TRBV5-1	TRBJ1-1
CSARISAGTVNSPLHF	TGCAGTGCCCGTATTTCAGCCGGGACAGTTAATTCACCCCTCCACTTT	TRBD1	many	TRBV20-1	TRBJ1-6
CASSPRSGRASEQYF	TGTGCCAGCAGCCCCCGTAGCGGGAGGGCTTCCGAGCAGTACTTC	TRBD2	many	TRBV7-8	TRBJ2-7
CSVLSGSRTGELFF	TGCAGCGTCCTAAGCGGGAGTCGAACCGGGGAGCTGTTTTTT	TRBD2	many	TRBV29-1	TRBJ2-2
CASSRTGEGSYEQYF	TGTGCCAGCAGTCGGACCGGGGAGGGTTCCTACGAGCAGTACTTC	TRBD2	many	TRBV6-1	TRBJ2-7
CASSNAVEQYF	TGTGCCAGTAGTAACGCCGTCGAGCAGTACTTC	NA	many	TRBV19	TRBJ2-7
CASSRLAGDSEQYF	TGCGCCAGCAGCCGACTAGCGGGAGATAGCGAGCAGTACTTC	TRBD2	many	TRBV5-1	TRBJ2-7
CANSLRSGASYEQYF	TGTGCCAACAGTTTAAGAAGCGGGGCCTCCTACGAGCAGTACTTC	TRBD2	many	TRBV28	TRBJ2-7
CASSGGTVGNTIYF	TGTGCCAGCAGCGGAGGGACGGTGGGAAACACCATATATTTT	NA	NA	TRBV7-9	TRBJ1-3
CASSLPRGLDYGYTF	TGTGCCAGCAGTTTGCCGAGGGGCCTGGACTATGGCTACACCTTC	NA	NA	TRBV28	TRBJ1-2
CASSYPYNEQYF	TGTGCCAGCAGTTATCCATACAACGAGCAGTACTTC	NA	many	TRBV28	TRBJ2-7
CSARTQTASSSPLHF	TGCAGTGCCCGGACCCAGACAGCTTCCAGTTCACCCCTCCACTTT	NA	few	TRBV20-1	TRBJ1-6
CASSPYSGSNTEAFF	TGTGCCAGCAGCCCGTACAGTGGTTCGAACACTGAAGCTTTCTTT	NA	many	TRBV14	TRBJ1-1
CASSTIRGGQGASGNTIYF	TGTGCCAGCAGTACCATTCGGGGGGGACAGGGGGCATCTGGAAACACCATATATTTT	TRBD1	many	TRBV28	TRBJ1-3
CASSLAPRAEAFF	TGTGCCAGCAGCTTGGCCCCCAGGGCTGAAGCTTTCTTT	NA	many	TRBV11-2	TRBJ1-1
CASSPRQARSYEQYF	TGTGCCAGCAGTCCCAGACAGGCCCGGTCGTACGAGCAGTACTTC	NA	NA	TRBV6-2/TRBV6-3	TRBJ2-7
CASSQINSNYGYTF	TGTGCCAGCAGCCAAATTAACAGTAACTATGGCTACACCTTC	NA	many	TRBV3-1	TRBJ1-2
CSARGDASDYDF	TGCAGTGCTAGAGGGGATGCTAGCGATTACGACTTC	NA	many	TRBV20-1	TRBJ2-7
CASSLSAFRPYEQYF	TGTGCCAGCAGTTTATCGGCCTTTAGACCCTACGAGCAGTACTTC	NA	many	TRBV27	TRBJ2-7
CASRFDRPSLHF	TGTGCCAGCAGATTCGACCGGCCGAGCCTCCACTTT	NA	many	TRBV6-1	TRBJ1-6
CASSSYPGAPFEQYF	TGTGCCAGCAGCTCATACCCGGGAGCGCCCTTCGAGCAGTACTTC	NA	many	TRBV5-8	TRBJ2-7
CASSSALEGFHEQYF	TGTGCCAGCAGCTCGGCTCTAGAGGGATTTCACGAGCAGTACTTC	NA	few	TRBV5-6	TRBJ2-7
CASSEFRGGQETQYF	TGCGCCAGCAGTGAATTTCGCGGGGGACAAGAGACCCAGTACTTC	TRBD2	many	TRBV10-1	TRBJ2-5
CAWSVSSGRTTKTGELFF	TGTGCCTGGAGTGTTTCAAGCGGGAGGACCACGAAGACCGGGGAGCTGTTTTTT	TRBD2	many	TRBV30	TRBJ2-2
CASSERPGTAKNIQYF	TGTGCCAGCAGTGAACGACCCGGGACAGCCAAAAACATTCAGTACTTC	NA	many	TRBV2	TRBJ2-4
CASSLEPMGVNTEAFF	TGTGCCAGCAGCTTAGAACCCATGGGGGTGAACACTGAAGCTTTCTTT	NA	few	TRBV11-1	TRBJ1-1
CASSYVGQGTNTEAFF	TGTGCCAGCAGTTACGTCGGACAGGGGACGAACACTGAAGCTTTCTTT	TRBD1	NA	TRBV6-5	TRBJ1-1
CSGRLGGEQYF	TGCAGCGGCCGGCTGGGGGGCGAGCAGTACTTC	NA	many	TRBV29-1	TRBJ2-7
CASSYSIREGNTEAFF	TGTGCCAGCAGTTACTCGATTAGGGAGGGGAACACTGAAGCTTTCTTT	NA	many	TRBV6-5	TRBJ1-1
CSVQTGDTYGYTF	TGCAGCGTGCAGACAGGGGATACCTATGGCTACACCTTC	TRBD1	many	TRBV29-1	TRBJ1-2
CASTDVLGHGNGAQHF	TGTGCCAGCACCGATGTTCTGGGACACGGAAATGGGGCCCAGCATTTT	NA	many	TRBV2	TRBJ1-5
CASSVEIGHRDREVAGELFF	TGTGCCAGCAGCGTAGAGATTGGGCATCGGGACAGGGAGGTGGCCGGGGAGCTGTTTTTT	TRBD1	NA	TRBV9	TRBJ2-2
CASSQHTTTGTTTYEQYF	TGCGCCAGCAGCCAACATACAACGACCGGGACAACTACCTACGAGCAGTACTTC	NA	many	TRBV4-1	TRBJ2-7